This T cell receptor (beta chain) was identified in a study of OX40 agonist ivuxolimab in advanced cancers. Germline V gene lookup returns CDR1 MNHNS and CDR2 SASEGT. The CDR3 sequence is 11 residues long. Trimming pared 9 bases from V and 4 bases from J, leaving 10 bases between. This table comes from immunoSEQ multiplex PCR, and its TCRdb copy is limited to in-frame clones, with some not included. This sample carries just over 95,000 clones, around 90% of them seen once, and the ten largest clones take roughly 0.17%. The sample in question was CD4+ or CD8+ T cells sorted from blood, obtained in a trial of the OX40 agonist ivuxolimab. The receptor was derived from an adult with an advanced solid tumor such as melanoma, head and neck, liver or kidney cancer. V is TRBV6-1 and J is TRBJ2-7; D gene unclear. CDR3 sequence reads: CASGDTYEQYF. DNA for the CDR3: TGTGCCAGTGGCGACACGTACGAGCAGTACTTC.